This T cell receptor (beta chain) was found in a study of metastatic and nonmetastatic thyroid tumors (dated by TCRdb to about 2020). At the level of the whole study: The researchers compared repertoires between peripheral blood samples and tumor or nodule tissue samples from patients with malignant or benign thyroid disease. Points the paper makes about the study in general: In both blood and tumor samples, malignant tumors were reported to have significantly higher TCR beta diversity than benign nodules.

As a fraction of the sample, this clone is medium-sized (0.01 to 0.1%). Its antigen is not yet known. Base qualities are not recorded, but no much larger clone differs from it by a single base. The method behind the library was PCR. Sequencing took place on an Illumina HiSeq 4000. High-throughput sequencing was used to profile the TCR beta-chain CDR3 region of every patient. On the authors' methods: CDR3 differences across clinicopathological groups were used to build a classifier for discriminating distant-metastatic papillary thyroid cancer patients. The Shannon index was used to measure repertoire diversity, and the Morisita-Horn index was used to measure how similar tumor and blood repertoires were. TCRdb took the public reads, trimmed them with fastp at Q25, ran MiXCR for clone calling and kept in-frame beta chains. TCRdb, rather than the study authors, made the V and J calls. This sample holds some 17,000 clones; around a quarter were observed only once. The top ten clones comprise around 16% of the sample.

None of the patients had been given any treatment before thyroid surgery. The study retrospectively analysed patient clinical samples collected from the early 2010s to the late 2010s using T-cell receptor beta sequencing. The junction carries 15 bases between V and J, which are trimmed by 1 base and 2 bases respectively. The CDR3 holds 16 amino acids from the cysteine to the phenylalanine. This entry keeps only the CDR3 DNA: 48 bases, framed from base 1. As encoded in the germline V gene, CDR1 is MDHEN while CDR2 is SYDVKM. The sequence derives from a female donor with papillary thyroid cancer or a benign thyroid nodule (not recorded which). Some clones in this sample may be carry-over from other donors' samples. The chain was built from TRBV28 and TRBJ2-7; the D segment could be TRBD1, given 5 matching bases. The sequenced sample consisted of tumor tissue. At the DNA level, the sequence is TGTGCCAGCAGTTTATTCGTGGGGCGCCCCCCCTACGAGCAGTACTTC. Its product reads: CASSLFVGRPPYEQYF.